This T cell receptor (beta chain) is drawn from a study of cytomegalovirus exposure and HLA in healthy donors. The table lists this clone with a count of one. Deletions cut 2 bases from V and 5 bases from J, with 10 bases between. CDR1 and CDR2 from the germline V gene are KGHSH and LQKENI. This CDR3 comprises 14 residues. In the PCR, 60 Vbeta and 13 Jbeta primers were used. The repertoire was sequenced with immunoSEQ multiplex PCR; TCRdb's copy has only in-frame clones and lacks some. The data show some 88,000 clones, about 69% seen once. V and J are TRBV18 and TRBJ1-5; TRBD1 might be the D (6 bases). The sequenced material came from PBMCs. This receptor was obtained from a woman between 18 and 29 years old in good health and CMV-seropositive. The CDR3 spells CASSPLPGDQPQHF. The DNA of the CDR3 is TGTGCCAGCTCACCATTGCCAGGGGATCAGCCCCAGCATTTT.